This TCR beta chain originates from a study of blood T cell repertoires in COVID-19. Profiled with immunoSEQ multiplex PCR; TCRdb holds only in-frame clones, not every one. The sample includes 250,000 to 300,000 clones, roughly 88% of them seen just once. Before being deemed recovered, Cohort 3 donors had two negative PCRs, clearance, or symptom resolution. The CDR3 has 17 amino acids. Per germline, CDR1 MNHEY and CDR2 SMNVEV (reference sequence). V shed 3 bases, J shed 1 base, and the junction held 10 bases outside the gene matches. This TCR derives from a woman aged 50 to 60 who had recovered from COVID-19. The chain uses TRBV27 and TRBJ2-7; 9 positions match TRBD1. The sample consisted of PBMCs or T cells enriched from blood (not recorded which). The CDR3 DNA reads TGTGCCAGCAGTTTCCGGACAGGGGTTATGAGGTCCTACGAGCAGTACTTC. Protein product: CASSFRTGVMRSYEQYF.